The 23 T cell receptor beta chains below come from one sample, sequenced in a study of T cell responses to AZD1222 COVID-19 vaccine. Sequencing used immunoSEQ multiplex PCR; TCRdb keeps in-frame clones, though not all of them. The table records 90,000 to 120,000 clones, over 80% of them present only once. Sequences were derived from peripheral blood, sampled 28 days after the second AZD1222 dose. These TCRs come from an adult who received the AZD1222 COVID-19 vaccine.

The chain employs TRBV30 and TRBJ1-6, with TRBD1 as a possible D gene (5 bases). The CDR3 runs 13 residues. V gave up 5 bases and J gave up 3 bases, with 8 bases separating them. Germline V lookup: CDR1 GTSNPN, CDR2 SVGIG (reference sequence). CDR3 protein: CAWQGFYNSPLHF. DNA for the CDR3: TGTGCCTGGCAGGGTTTCTATAATTCACCCCTCCACTTT.

V gene TRBV7-3 combines with J gene TRBJ2-3; D is perhaps TRBD1 (6 bases). V was pared by 4 bases and J by 7 bases, with 24 bases between. The CDR3 covers 17 residues. Per the germline V gene, CDR1 is SGHTA and CDR2 is FQGTGA. The CDR3 loop reads CASSSTLTGTGVHTQYF. The CDR3 DNA is TGTGCCAGCAGCTCTACCCTGACAGGAACCGGGGTGCATACGCAGTATTTT.

The J gene is TRBJ2-1, the V gene TRBV5-1; the D is unclear. This CDR3 region has 15 residues. Trimming pared 0 bases from V and 4 bases from J, leaving 11 bases between. In germline, CDR1 is SGHRS, CDR2 YFSETQ. The CDR3 is CASSLVGVEYNEQFF. CDR3 bases: TGCGCCAGCAGCTTGGTTGGGGTTGAATACAATGAGCAGTTCTTC.

The V call is TRBV4-1, the J call TRBJ1-1; unclear D gene. This CDR3 contains 15 residues. The germline V gene has CDR1 MGHRA and CDR2 YSYEKL. V lost 2 bases, J lost 0 bases, and 10 bases lay in between. The CDR3 here is CASSQYGGLNTEAFF. CDR3 DNA: TGCGCCAGCAGCCAATATGGCGGCCTGAACACTGAAGCTTTCTTT.

J is TRBJ1-5 and V is TRBV28, with no clear D. CDR3 length: 16 residues. V lost 2 bases, J lost 2 bases, and 13 bases lay in between. Germline loops: CDR1 MDHEN, CDR2 SYDVKM. CDR3 sequence reads: CASSLQSDSGNQPQHF. The CDR3, as DNA: TGTGCCAGCAGTTTACAAAGCGACTCTGGCAATCAGCCCCAGCATTTT.

The rearrangement uses TRBV19 and TRBJ1-6; possibly TRBD1 for D (6 bases). V dropped 7 bases and J dropped 5 bases, with 15 bases sitting between them. Germline CDR1 LNHDA, CDR2 SQIVND (reference sequence). The CDR3 covers 15 residues. The CDR3 region has the DNA TGTGCCAGTACCATCACAGGGACCGATAATTCACCCCTCCACTTT. Residues: CASTITGTDNSPLHF.

The rearrangement links TRBV7-9 to TRBJ2-7; 9 nucleotides align to TRBD1. CDR3 length: 15 residues. V shed 5 bases and J 3 bases; nucleotides not matched to a gene: 8. Germline V gene data show CDR1 as SEHNR and CDR2 as FQNEAQ (reference sequence). The CDR3 DNA is TGTGCCAGCAGCCCTGGGACAGGGCGTATCTACGAGCAGTACTTC. Protein: CASSPGTGRIYEQYF.

The chain joins TRBV7-9 to TRBJ1-2; 9 bases are a match to TRBD1. CDR1 is SEHNR and CDR2 is FQNEAQ in the germline V gene (reference sequence). This CDR3 spans 14 amino acids. V lost 1 base and J lost 8; bases outside the gene matches: 5. CDR3 residues: CASSLGGQGSGYTF. The CDR3, as DNA: TGTGCCAGCAGCTTAGGGGGACAGGGTTCGGGCTACACCTTC.

The V call is TRBV3-1 (or the pseudogene TRBV3-2), the J call TRBJ1-1, with TRBD1 matching over 8 bases. CDR3 length: 15 amino acids. Trimming removed 7 bases from V and 2 bases from J; junction bases left unmatched: 9. CDR1 LGHDT and CDR2 YNNKEL come from the germline V gene (reference sequence). CDR3 loop: CASIPQGQGNTEAFF. The CDR3 bases are TGTGCCAGCATCCCTCAAGGACAGGGCAACACTGAAGCTTTCTTT.

This chain uses TRBV6-8 with TRBJ2-7, with 7 positions matching TRBD1. Germline lookup yields CDR1 MNHGY and CDR2 SAAAGT. The V and J ends lost 5 bases and 2 bases, in that order; junction bases with no gene match: 9. The CDR3 loop spans 15 amino acids. The CDR3, as DNA: TGTGCCAGCAGTGACCCTAGAGGGGGCACCTACGAGCAGTACTTC. Translated, it gives CASSDPRGGTYEQYF.

V is TRBV30 and J is TRBJ1-1; D may be TRBD1 (5 bases). The CDR3 has 14 residues. Germline V gives CDR1 GTSNPN, CDR2 SVGIG (reference sequence). V was shortened by 1 base and J by 5 bases, with 14 bases between the two germline ends. The DNA of the CDR3 is TGTGCCTGGAGTGCCCGGGGGAGATGGACTGAAGCTTTCTTT. Protein product: CAWSARGRWTEAFF.

The rearrangement links TRBV19 to TRBJ2-7; TRBD2 might be the D (7 bases). V was clipped by 4 bases and J by 2 bases, with 18 bases between them. This CDR3 has 16 residues. Germline V gene sequence: CDR1 LNHDA, CDR2 SQIVND (reference sequence). CDR3 nucleotide sequence: TGTGCCAGTAGTACCGTAACCACGGGGGGCGCCTACGAGCAGTACTTC. Amino acids: CASSTVTTGGAYEQYF.

This chain's CDR3 is CASQTASGNTIYF. The CDR3 DNA reads as TGTGCCTCTCAAACAGCCTCTGGAAACACCATATATTTT. The genes are TRBV2 and TRBJ1-3; D is unresolved. Trimming removed 11 bases from V and 0 bases from J, with 11 bases in between. Germline assignment: CDR1 SNHLY and CDR2 FYNNEI. CDR3 length: 13 amino acids.

This clone was found a few times. V and J are TRBV5-1 and TRBJ1-4; D is perhaps TRBD1 (5 bases). This CDR3 contains 15 residues. Between the trimmed V and J ends, which lost 2 bases and 6 bases, there was a span of 14 bases. Germline-derived CDR1 and CDR2 are SGHRS and YFSETQ. The CDR3 protein is CASSFKRGPDEKLFF. DNA for the CDR3: TGCGCCAGCAGCTTTAAAAGGGGACCTGATGAAAAACTGTTTTTT.

CDR3 region: CASNPGDRAQKLFF. In DNA, the CDR3 is TGTGCCAGCAACCCCGGGGACAGGGCTCAAAAACTGTTTTTT. This sequence joins TRBV3-1 (or the pseudogene TRBV3-2) and TRBJ1-4, with 9 bases that match TRBD1. Trimming removed 7 bases from V and 9 bases from J; junction bases left unmatched: 9. CDR1 and CDR2 (germline): LGHDT, YNNKEL (reference sequence). This CDR3 is 14 amino acids long.

This rearrangement joins TRBV10-3 to TRBJ1-6, with D maybe TRBD1 (5 bases). The CDR3 extends over 14 amino acids. Trimming left V 6 bases short and J 5 bases short, with 11 bases between. From germline, CDR1 is ENHRY and CDR2 SYGVKD. The CDR3 region has the DNA TGTGCCATCAGCCCGGGACGGGATAATTCACCCCTCCACTTT. Amino acids: CAISPGRDNSPLHF.

The chain couples TRBV2 to TRBJ2-7; D is perhaps TRBD1 (5 bases). Deletions cut 4 bases from V and 6 bases from J, with 16 bases between. Looked up from germline, CDR1 is SNHLY and CDR2 is FYNNEI. This CDR3 region has 14 residues. In nucleotides, the CDR3 is TGTGCCAGCAGTGTCGTGAGCCAGGGCGGCGAGCAGTACTTC. Its translation: CASSVVSQGGEQYF.

The chain carries TRBV6-1 and TRBJ1-1; possible D gene TRBD1, 6 bases. This CDR3 region has 15 residues. CDR1 and CDR2 (germline): MNHNS, SASEGT. V was pared by 3 bases and J by 6 bases, with 17 bases between. The CDR3 sequence: CASSESTGYFAEAFF. DNA for the CDR3: TGTGCCAGCAGTGAGAGTACAGGGTATTTCGCTGAAGCTTTCTTT.

The chain uses TRBV30 and TRBJ1-5; D gene ambiguous. V lost 3 bases, J lost 0 bases, and 9 bases lay in between. CDR1 and CDR2 (germline): GTSNPN, SVGIG (reference sequence). The CDR3 has 14 amino acids. The CDR3 protein is CAWRSQNSNQPQHF. CDR3 sequence (DNA): TGTGCCTGGAGGAGCCAGAATAGCAATCAGCCCCAGCATTTT.

This chain connects TRBV10-3 to TRBJ2-3; D is possibly TRBD1 (6 bases). Trimming took off 6 bases at V and 6 bases at J, with 10 bases between the two ends. Looked up from germline, CDR1 is ENHRY and CDR2 is SYGVKD. This CDR3 spans 12 amino acids. CDR3 sequence reads: CAISQDRDTQYF. CDR3 nucleotide sequence: TGTGCCATCAGCCAAGACAGGGATACGCAGTATTTT.

The chain recombines TRBV5-4 with TRBJ2-2; the D is unclear. The V gene's germline CDR1 is SGHNT and CDR2 YYREEE (reference sequence). V was cut by 4 bases and J by 6 bases, with 10 bases left in between. The CDR3 is made up of 13 amino acids. DNA for the CDR3: TGTGCCAGCAGCCCCCCCGAGGCCGGGGAGCTGTTTTTT. Protein: CASSPPEAGELFF.

The sample holds one count of this clone. V and J are TRBV9 and TRBJ1-1; D unclear. Trimming removed 3 bases from V and 1 base from J, with 10 bases in between. There are 14 residues in the CDR3. Germline V gives CDR1 SGDLS, CDR2 YYNGEE. CDR3 loop: CASSARTGNTEAFF. Here the CDR3 DNA reads TGTGCCAGCAGCGCCCGGACTGGGAACACTGAAGCTTTCTTT.

This clone has only a few counts. The CDR3 here is CASSLDGTRWETQYF. The CDR3 DNA reads as TGTGCCAGCAGCTTGGACGGGACTAGATGGGAGACCCAGTACTTC. The gene calls are TRBV7-9 and TRBJ2-5; 8 bases are shared with TRBD2. V lost 3 bases, J lost 5 bases, and 8 bases stayed unmatched. Germline CDR1 reads SEHNR; CDR2 reads FQNEAQ (reference sequence). This CDR3 has 15 amino acids.